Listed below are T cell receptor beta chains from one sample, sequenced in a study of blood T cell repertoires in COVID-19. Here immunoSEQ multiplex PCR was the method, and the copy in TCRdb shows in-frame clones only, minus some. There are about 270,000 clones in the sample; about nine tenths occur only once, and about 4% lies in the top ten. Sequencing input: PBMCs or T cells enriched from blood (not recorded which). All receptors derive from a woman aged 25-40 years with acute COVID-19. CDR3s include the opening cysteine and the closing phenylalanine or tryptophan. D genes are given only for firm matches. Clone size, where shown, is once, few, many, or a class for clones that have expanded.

TGTGCCAGCAGTCCTAGGGGGCGCGAGAATCAGCCCCAGCATTTT CASSPRGRENQPQHF TRBV3-1/TRBV3-2 - TRBJ1-5 TRBD1
TGTGCCAGTAGTATACCCCCCGCAGAAACCTATGGCTACACCTTC CASSIPPAETYGYTF TRBV19 - TRBJ1-2 -
TGTGCCAGTAGGCCCGAGGGGGCGGGACCCTCTATAGGGTATTTT CASRPEGAGPSIGYF TRBV19 - TRBJ2-3 -
TGCAGCGTGAGGACTAGCAGCCAAGAGACCCAGTACTTC CSVRTSSQETQYF TRBV29-1 - TRBJ2-5 TRBD2
TGTGCCAGCAGCCTCTCAGCGGGAGGCTCCTACGAGCAGTACTTC CASSLSAGGSYEQYF TRBV9 - TRBJ2-7 TRBD2
TGTGCCACCAGTGACCAGGCTTCCTACAATGAGCAGTTCTTC CATSDQASYNEQFF TRBV24-1 - TRBJ2-1 -
TGTGCCAGTAGGCAGACTAGCGGGACGAGCTCCTACAATGAGCAGTTCTTC CASRQTSGTSSYNEQFF TRBV19 - TRBJ2-1 TRBD2
TGTGCCACCAGTGACACCGGGACTAGCGGGGGCCCTTACAATGAGCAGTTCTTC CATSDTGTSGGPYNEQFF TRBV24-1 - TRBJ2-1 TRBD2
TGTGCCAGCAGCCAGGGACAGGGGTGGGATGAGCAGTTCTTC CASSQGQGWDEQFF TRBV6-5 - TRBJ2-1 TRBD1
TGTGCCAGCAGCCACTTAACCGGGACACAGAACACTGAAGCTTTCTTT CASSHLTGTQNTEAFF TRBV16 - TRBJ1-1 -
TGTGCCAGCACCCCATTTAGAAGCTCCTACGAGCAGTACTTC CASTPFRSSYEQYF TRBV6-2/TRBV6-3 - TRBJ2-7 -
TGTGCCATCTCGGACCGAACAGGGAACTACAATGAGCAGTTCTTC CAISDRTGNYNEQFF TRBV10-3 once TRBJ2-1 -
TGTGCCAGCAGCTCCCTAGCGGGCGAGCAGTACTTC CASSSLAGEQYF TRBV28 - TRBJ2-7 TRBD2
TGTGCCAGCGTATACGGGGGAGTAGGAAACACTGAAGCTTTCTTT CASVYGGVGNTEAFF TRBV6-5 - TRBJ1-1 -
TGTGCCAGCAGTTATCTTATCCCCTTATATAATAGCAATCAGCCCCAGCATTTT CASSYLIPLYNSNQPQHF TRBV28 - TRBJ1-5 -
TGTGCCATCAGTGAGTTAGAAAACAATGAGCAGTTCTTC CAISELENNEQFF TRBV10-3 - TRBJ2-1 -
TGTGCCATCATGGGGGGGCCTAGTTCACCCCTCCACTTT CAIMGGPSSPLHF TRBV10-3 - TRBJ1-6 -
TGTGCCAGCTCACCATTCGACGGTGGGCGCAATCAGCCCCAGCATTTT CASSPFDGGRNQPQHF TRBV18 - TRBJ1-5 -
TGCGCCAGCAAGCAAGTCTCCGGGACTAGTAGCAACAATGAGCAGTTCTTC CASKQVSGTSSNNEQFF TRBV5-1 - TRBJ2-1 TRBD2
TGCGCCAGCAGCGACGGAACGACTCCTGGAAACACCATATATTTT CASSDGTTPGNTIYF TRBV5-1 once TRBJ1-3 -
TGTGCCAGCAGGGTCGGGGAGGATAATTCACCCCTCCACTTT CASRVGEDNSPLHF TRBV2 - TRBJ1-6 -
TGTGCCAGCAGCCACCCTGGGGTGAGGGCAGATACGCAGTATTTT CASSHPGVRADTQYF TRBV28 - TRBJ2-3 -
TGCGCCAGCAGCTTGGTGGGCTATGAGCAGTTCTTC CASSLVGYEQFF TRBV5-1 - TRBJ2-1 -
TGTGCCAGCAGTCCCAGGGACTGGGATGAAAAACTGTTTTTT CASSPRDWDEKLFF TRBV6-5 - TRBJ1-4 -
TGTGCCAGCAGTTTTTTTCCCGATCAGCCCCAGCATTTT CASSFFPDQPQHF TRBV27 once TRBJ1-5 -
TGTGCCAGCTCACCACTACAGGGAGAGAATACGCAGTATTTT CASSPLQGENTQYF TRBV18 - TRBJ2-3 -
TGTGCCAGCAGTGACCCGGGACAGAACACCGGGGAGCTGTTTTTT CASSDPGQNTGELFF TRBV6-4 many TRBJ2-2 -
TGTGCCAGCTCACCACGGGCTGCGGGGATGGAAGAGACCCAGTACTTC CASSPRAAGMEETQYF TRBV18 - TRBJ2-5 -
TGTGCCAGCAGCGTTACCGGGAGGGGGGGCTACAATGAGCAGTTCTTC CASSVTGRGGYNEQFF TRBV7-8 - TRBJ2-1 TRBD2
TGTGCCAGTAGTATCGGGTTCAATGAAAAACTGTTTTTT CASSIGFNEKLFF TRBV19 - TRBJ1-4 -
TGTGCCAGCAGCTCCCCTTGGGAGCTTAACACCGGGGAGCTGTTTTTT CASSSPWELNTGELFF TRBV7-9 - TRBJ2-2 -